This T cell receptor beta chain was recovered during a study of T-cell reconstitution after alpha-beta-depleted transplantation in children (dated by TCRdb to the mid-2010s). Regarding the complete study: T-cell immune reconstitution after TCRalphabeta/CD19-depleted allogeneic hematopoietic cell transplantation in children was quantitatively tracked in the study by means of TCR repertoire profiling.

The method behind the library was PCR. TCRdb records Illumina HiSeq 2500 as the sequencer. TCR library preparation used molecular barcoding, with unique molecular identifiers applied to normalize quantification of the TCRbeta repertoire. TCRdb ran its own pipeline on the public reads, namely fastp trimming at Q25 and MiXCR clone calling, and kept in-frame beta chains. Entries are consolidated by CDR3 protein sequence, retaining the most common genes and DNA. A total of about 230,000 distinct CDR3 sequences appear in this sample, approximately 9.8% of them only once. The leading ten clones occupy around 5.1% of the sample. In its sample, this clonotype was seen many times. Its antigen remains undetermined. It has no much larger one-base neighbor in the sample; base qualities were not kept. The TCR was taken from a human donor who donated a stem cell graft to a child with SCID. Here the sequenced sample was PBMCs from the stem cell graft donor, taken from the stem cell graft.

The CDR3 loop reads CASSVADTQYF. The DNA is as follows: TGTGCCAGCAGCGTGGCAGATACGCAGTATTTT. The chain employs TRBV9 and TRBJ2-3; confidence is insufficient to name the D gene. The CDR3, cysteine through phenylalanine, is 11 amino acids long. Only the CDR3 DNA is retained, 33 bases long and in frame from the first base. The germline V gene provides CDR1 SGDLS and CDR2 YYNGEE. The junction shows trimming of 2 bases on V and 4 bases on J, plus 2 bases between the germline ends.